This T cell receptor beta chain was found in a study of identical twins. The length of the CDR3 is 11 residues. The V end lost 9 bases, the J end lost 7 bases, and 9 bases lay between the germline ends. Turning to this clonotype: Its cognate antigen is unknown.

Template switching added a universal primer site; cDNA carried unique molecular identifiers. One entry per CDR3 protein, called by TCRdb with MiXCR from the 5' RACE reads. The sample carries about 190,000 distinct CDR3 sequences, approximately 15% recorded once. Study-wide points: Out-of-frame alpha sequences shared by twins were enriched for low generation probability.

The sample was also linked to a second study, of T cells expressing NK-cell markers. That source reports: Eight donors were sequenced, seven testing HCMV-seropositive and one testing seronegative.

Material for sequencing was CD8+ T cells sorted from blood. This rearrangement joins TRBV12-3 or TRBV12-4 to TRBJ2-2; D not certain. The sequence derives from a young woman in good health. The CDR3 is CASRSLGELFF. The CDR3 DNA follows: TGTGCCAGTCGGTCCCTCGGGGAGCTGTTTTTT.